The sequence of this TCR beta chain was determined in a study of OX40 agonist ivuxolimab in advanced cancers. Regarding the study as a whole: Expanded peripheral T-cell antigen specificity went undetermined.

The protocol was immunoSEQ multiplex PCR, while the TCRdb copy is restricted to in-frame clones and leaves out a portion. The data hold about 64,000 clones, with 88% observed a single time. A word on this clone: Its specificity is unknown.

The germline CDR1 and CDR2 sequences are SGHKS and YYEKEE (reference sequence). Trimming pared 0 bases from V and 4 bases from J, leaving 11 bases between. This CDR3 is 15 amino acids long. This clonotype was obtained from an adult with an advanced solid tumor such as melanoma, head and neck, liver or kidney cancer. The chain employs TRBV5-5 and TRBJ1-5, with a possible D match to TRBD1 (5 bases). The starting material was CD4+ or CD8+ T cells sorted from blood, obtained in a trial of the OX40 agonist ivuxolimab. The CDR3 DNA reads TGTGCCAGCAGCTTGGTCACAGGTTCTAATCAGCCCCAGCATTTT. Amino acid sequence: CASSLVTGSNQPQHF.